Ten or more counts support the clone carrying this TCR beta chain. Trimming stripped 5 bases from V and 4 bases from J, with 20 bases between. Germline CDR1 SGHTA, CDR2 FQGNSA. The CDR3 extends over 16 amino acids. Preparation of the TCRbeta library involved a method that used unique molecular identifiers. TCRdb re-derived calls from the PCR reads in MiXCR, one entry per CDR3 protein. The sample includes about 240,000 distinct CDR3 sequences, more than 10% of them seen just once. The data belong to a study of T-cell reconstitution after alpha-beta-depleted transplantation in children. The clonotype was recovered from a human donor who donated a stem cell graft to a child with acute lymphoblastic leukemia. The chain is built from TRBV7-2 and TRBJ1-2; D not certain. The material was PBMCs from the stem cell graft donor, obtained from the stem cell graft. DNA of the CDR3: TGTGCCAGCAGCCCTGGAGGGCCCCGAACGGGCTATGGCTACACCTTC. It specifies CASSPGGPRTGYGYTF.